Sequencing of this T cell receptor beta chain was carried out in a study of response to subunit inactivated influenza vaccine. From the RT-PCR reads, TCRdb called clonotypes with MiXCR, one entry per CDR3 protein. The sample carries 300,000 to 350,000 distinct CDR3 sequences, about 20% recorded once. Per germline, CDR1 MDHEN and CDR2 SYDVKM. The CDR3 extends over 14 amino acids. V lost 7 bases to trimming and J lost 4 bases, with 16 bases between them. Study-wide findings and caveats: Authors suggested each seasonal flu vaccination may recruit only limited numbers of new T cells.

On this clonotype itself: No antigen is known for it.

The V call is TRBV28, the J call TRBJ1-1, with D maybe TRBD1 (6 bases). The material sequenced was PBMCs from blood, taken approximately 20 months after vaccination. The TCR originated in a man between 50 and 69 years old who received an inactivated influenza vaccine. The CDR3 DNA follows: TGTGCCAGCAATCAACAGGGTCTTAGCACTGAAGCTTTCTTT. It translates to CASNQQGLSTEAFF.